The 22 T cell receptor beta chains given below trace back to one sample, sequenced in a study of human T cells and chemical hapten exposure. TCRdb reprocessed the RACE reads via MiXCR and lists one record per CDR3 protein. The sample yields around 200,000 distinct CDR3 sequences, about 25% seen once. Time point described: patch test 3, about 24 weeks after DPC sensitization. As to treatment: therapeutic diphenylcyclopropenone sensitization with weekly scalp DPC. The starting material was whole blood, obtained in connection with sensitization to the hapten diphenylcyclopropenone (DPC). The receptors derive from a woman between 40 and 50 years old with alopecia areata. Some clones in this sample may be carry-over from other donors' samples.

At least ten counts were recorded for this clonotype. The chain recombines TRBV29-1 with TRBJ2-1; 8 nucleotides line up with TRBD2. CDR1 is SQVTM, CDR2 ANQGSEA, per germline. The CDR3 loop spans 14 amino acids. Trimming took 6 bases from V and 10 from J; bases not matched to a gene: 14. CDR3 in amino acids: CSVGSGSSLQEQFF. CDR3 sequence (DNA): TGCAGCGTCGGGAGCGGGAGTTCCCTCCAGGAGCAGTTCTTC.

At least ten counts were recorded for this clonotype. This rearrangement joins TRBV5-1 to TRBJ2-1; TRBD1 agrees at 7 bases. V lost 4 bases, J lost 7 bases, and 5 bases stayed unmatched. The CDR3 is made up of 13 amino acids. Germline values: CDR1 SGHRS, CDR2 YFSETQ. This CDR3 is CASSRTGHNEQFF. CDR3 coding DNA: TGCGCCAGCAGCCGGACAGGTCATAATGAGCAGTTCTTC.

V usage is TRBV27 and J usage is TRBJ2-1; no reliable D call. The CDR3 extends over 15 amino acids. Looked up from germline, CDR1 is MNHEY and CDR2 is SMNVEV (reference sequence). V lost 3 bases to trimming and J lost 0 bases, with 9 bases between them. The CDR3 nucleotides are TGTGCCAGCAGTTTCGTACAGAGCTCCTACAATGAGCAGTTCTTC. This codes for CASSFVQSSYNEQFF.

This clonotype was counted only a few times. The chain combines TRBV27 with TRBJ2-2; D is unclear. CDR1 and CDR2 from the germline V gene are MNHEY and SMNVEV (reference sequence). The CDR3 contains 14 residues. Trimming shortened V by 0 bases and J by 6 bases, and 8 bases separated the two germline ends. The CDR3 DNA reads TGTGCCAGCAGTTTATCAAAGGGATCCGGGGAGCTGTTTTTT. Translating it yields CASSLSKGSGELFF.

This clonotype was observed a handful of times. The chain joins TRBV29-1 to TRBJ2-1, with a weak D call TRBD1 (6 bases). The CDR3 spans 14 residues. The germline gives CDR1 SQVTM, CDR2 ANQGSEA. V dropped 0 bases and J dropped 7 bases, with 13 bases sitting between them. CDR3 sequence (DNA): TGCAGCGTTGAAGACAGGGGACCCCAAAATGAGCAGTTCTTC. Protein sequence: CSVEDRGPQNEQFF.

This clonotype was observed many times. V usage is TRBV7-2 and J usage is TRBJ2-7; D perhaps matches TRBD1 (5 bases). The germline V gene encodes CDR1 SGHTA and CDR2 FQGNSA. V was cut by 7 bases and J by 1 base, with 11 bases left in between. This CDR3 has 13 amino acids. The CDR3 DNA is TGTGCCAGCAAACTTCAGGGATCCTACGAGCAGTACTTC. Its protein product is CASKLQGSYEQYF.

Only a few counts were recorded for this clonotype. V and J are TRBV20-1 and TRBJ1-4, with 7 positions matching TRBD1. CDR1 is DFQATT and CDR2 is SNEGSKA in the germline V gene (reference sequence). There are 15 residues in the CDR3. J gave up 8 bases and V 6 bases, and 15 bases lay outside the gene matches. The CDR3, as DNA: TGCAGTGCCAGGGAGGCAGGGGGAGCGGGGGAAAAACTGTTTTTT. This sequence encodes CSAREAGGAGEKLFF.

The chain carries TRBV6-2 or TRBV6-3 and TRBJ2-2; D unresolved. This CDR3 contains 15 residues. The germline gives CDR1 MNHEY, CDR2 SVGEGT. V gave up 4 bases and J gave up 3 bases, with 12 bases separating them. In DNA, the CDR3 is TGTGCCAGCAGTTCTTATCGACAAGACACCGGGGAGCTGTTTTTT. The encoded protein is CASSSYRQDTGELFF.

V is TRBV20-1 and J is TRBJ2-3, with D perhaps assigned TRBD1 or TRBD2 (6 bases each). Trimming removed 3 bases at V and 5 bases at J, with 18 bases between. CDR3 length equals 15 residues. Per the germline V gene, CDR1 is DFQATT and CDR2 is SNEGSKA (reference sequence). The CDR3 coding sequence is TGCAGTGCTAGGATCACGGGAGCCAGGGGAGATACGCAGTATTTT. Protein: CSARITGARGDTQYF.

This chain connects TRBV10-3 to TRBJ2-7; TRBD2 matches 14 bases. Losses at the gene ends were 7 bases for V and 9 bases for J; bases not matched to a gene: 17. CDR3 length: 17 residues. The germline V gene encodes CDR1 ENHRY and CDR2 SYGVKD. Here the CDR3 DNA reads TGTGCCATCACTTCGGGACTAGCGGGAGACCTTTCCCGGGGGCAGTACTTC. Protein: CAITSGLAGDLSRGQYF.

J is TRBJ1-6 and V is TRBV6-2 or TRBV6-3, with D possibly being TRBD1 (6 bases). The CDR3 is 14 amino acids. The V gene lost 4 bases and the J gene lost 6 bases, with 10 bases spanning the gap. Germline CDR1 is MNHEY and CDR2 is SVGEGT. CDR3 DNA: TGTGCCAGCAGTTCCGGGACATCTAATTCACCCCTCCACTTT. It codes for CASSSGTSNSPLHF.

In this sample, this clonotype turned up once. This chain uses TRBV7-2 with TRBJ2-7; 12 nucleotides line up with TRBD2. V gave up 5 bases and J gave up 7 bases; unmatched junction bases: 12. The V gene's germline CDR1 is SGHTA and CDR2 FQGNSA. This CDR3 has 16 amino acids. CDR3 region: CASSHRGILAGGEQYF. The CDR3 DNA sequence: TGTGCCAGCAGCCATCGGGGCATACTAGCGGGGGGTGAGCAGTACTTC.

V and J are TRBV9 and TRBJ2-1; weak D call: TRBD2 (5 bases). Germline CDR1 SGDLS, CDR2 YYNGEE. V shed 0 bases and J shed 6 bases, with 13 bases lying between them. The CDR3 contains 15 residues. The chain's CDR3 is CASSVVGGPFNEQFF. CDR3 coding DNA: TGTGCCAGCAGCGTAGTAGGAGGCCCCTTCAATGAGCAGTTCTTC.

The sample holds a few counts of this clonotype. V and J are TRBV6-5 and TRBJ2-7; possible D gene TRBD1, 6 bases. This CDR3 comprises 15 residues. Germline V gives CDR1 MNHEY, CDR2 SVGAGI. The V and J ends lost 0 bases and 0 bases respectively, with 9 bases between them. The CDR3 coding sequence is TGTGCCAGCAGTTACTCTTTGGACAGCTCCTACGAGCAGTACTTC. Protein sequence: CASSYSLDSSYEQYF.

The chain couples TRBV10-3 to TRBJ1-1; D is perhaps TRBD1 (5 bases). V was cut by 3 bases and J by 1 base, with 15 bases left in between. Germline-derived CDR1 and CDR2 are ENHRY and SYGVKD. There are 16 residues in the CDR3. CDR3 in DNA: TGTGCCATCAGTGATTACGGGGGGGGTGGGAACACTGAAGCTTTCTTT. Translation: CAISDYGGGGNTEAFF.

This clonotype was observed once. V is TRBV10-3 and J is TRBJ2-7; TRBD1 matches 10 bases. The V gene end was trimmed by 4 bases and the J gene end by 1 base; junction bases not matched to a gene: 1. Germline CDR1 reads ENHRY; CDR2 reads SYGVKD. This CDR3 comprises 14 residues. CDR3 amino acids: CAISGDRGSYEQYF. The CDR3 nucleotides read TGTGCCATCAGTGGGGACAGGGGATCCTACGAGCAGTACTTC.

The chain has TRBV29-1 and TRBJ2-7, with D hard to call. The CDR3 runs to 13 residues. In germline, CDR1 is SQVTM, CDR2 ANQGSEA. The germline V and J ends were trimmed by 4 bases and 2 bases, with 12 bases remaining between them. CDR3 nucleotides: TGCAGCGTTGTATCAACGGCCACCTACGAGCAGTACTTC. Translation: CSVVSTATYEQYF.

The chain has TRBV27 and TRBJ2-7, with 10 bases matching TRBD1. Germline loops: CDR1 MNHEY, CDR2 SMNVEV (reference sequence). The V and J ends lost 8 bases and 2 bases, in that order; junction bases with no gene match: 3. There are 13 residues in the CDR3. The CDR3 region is CASGGQGTYEQYF. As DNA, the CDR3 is TGTGCCAGCGGGGGACAGGGGACCTACGAGCAGTACTTC.

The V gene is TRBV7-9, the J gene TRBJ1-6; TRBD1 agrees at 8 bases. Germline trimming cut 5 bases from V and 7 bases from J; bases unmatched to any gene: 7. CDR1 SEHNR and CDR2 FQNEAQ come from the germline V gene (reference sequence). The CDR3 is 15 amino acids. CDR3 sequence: CASSLRGQGNSPLHF. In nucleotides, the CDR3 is TGTGCCAGCAGCCTACGCGGACAGGGCAATTCACCCCTCCACTTT. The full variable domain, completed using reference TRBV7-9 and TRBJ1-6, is DTGVSQNPRHKITKRGQNVTFRCDPISEHNRLYWYRQTLGQGPEFLTYFQNEAQLEKSRLLSDRFSAERPKGSFSTLEIQRTEQGDSAMYLCASSLRGQGNSPLHFGNGTRLTVT.

The CDR3 bases are TGTGCCAGCAGTTTAGTGGGGGCAAGGGTTGGAGGCTACACCTTC. The encoded protein is CASSLVGARVGGYTF. The rearrangement uses TRBV12-3 or TRBV12-4 and TRBJ1-2; perhaps TRBD1 as D (6 bases). This CDR3 is built from 15 residues. The V end lost 1 base, the J end lost 8 bases, and 17 bases lay between the germline ends.

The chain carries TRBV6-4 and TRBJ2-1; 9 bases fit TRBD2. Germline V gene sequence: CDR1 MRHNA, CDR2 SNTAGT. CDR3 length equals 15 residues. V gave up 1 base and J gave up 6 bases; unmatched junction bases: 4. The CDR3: CASSDWRTSANEQFF. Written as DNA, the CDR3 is TGTGCCAGCAGTGACTGGCGGACTAGCGCCAATGAGCAGTTCTTC.

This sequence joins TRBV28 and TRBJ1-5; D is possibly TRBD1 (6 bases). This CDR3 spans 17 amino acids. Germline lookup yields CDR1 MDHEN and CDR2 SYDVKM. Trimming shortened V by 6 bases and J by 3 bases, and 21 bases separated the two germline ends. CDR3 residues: CASSSRRRGNVNQPQHF. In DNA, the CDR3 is TGTGCCAGCAGCAGTCGGAGGAGGGGGAATGTCAATCAGCCCCAGCATTTT.